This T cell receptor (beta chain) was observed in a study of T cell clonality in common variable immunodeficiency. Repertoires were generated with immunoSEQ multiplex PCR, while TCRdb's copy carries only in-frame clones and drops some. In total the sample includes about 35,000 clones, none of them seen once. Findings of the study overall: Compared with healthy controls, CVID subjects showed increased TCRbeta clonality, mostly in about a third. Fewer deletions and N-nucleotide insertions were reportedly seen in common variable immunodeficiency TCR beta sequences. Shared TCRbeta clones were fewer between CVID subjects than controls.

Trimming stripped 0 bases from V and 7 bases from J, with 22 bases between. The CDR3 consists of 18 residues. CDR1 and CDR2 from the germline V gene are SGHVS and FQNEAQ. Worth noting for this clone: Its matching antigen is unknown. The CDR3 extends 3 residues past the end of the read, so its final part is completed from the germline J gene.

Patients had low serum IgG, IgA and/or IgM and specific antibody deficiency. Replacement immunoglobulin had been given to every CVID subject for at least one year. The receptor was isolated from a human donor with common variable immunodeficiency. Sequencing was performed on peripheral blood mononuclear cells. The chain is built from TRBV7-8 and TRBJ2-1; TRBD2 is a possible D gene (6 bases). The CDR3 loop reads CASSLAGRAPRGRNEQFF. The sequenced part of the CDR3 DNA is TGTGCCAGCAGCTTAGCGGGCAGGGCCCCCCGGGGGAGGAATGAG.